Presented here are 13 T cell receptor beta chains from one specimen sequenced in a study of T cell repertoires in chronic hepatitis B. This table comes from immunoSEQ multiplex PCR, and its TCRdb copy is limited to in-frame clones, with some not included. This sample's clone table lists fewer than 35 clones. The source material was HBV core (core195) epitope-specific CD8+ T cells from PBMCs. The receptors shown here come from a human donor with chronic hepatitis B virus infection.

This clone was counted a single time. The chain has TRBV7-7 and TRBJ2-6, with unresolved D. The V gene's germline CDR1 is SSHAT and CDR2 FNYEAQ (reference sequence). V was cut by 5 bases and J by 5 bases, with 16 bases left in between. This CDR3 is 16 amino acids long. CDR3 in DNA: TGTGCCAGCAGCGTAAAAGCACAAAGTCGGGCCAACGTCCTGACTTTC. Amino acids: CASSVKAQSRANVLTF.

The chain is built from TRBV28 and TRBJ2-7; 7 positions match TRBD2. Per germline, CDR1 MDHEN and CDR2 SYDVKM. The CDR3 runs to 14 residues. The V and J ends lost 6 bases and 3 bases, in that order; junction bases with no gene match: 8. The CDR3: CASSLGDYVYEQYF. The CDR3 bases are TGTGCCAGCAGCCTAGGGGACTATGTCTACGAGCAGTACTTC.

The J gene is TRBJ2-7, the V gene TRBV7-2; D may be TRBD1 (6 bases). Per germline, CDR1 SGHTA and CDR2 FQGNSA. The CDR3 contains 15 residues. V was pared by 2 bases and J by 2 bases, with 13 bases between. As DNA, the CDR3 is TGTGCCAGCAGCTTATCGACAGGATACCCCTACGAGCAGTACTTC. Its translation is CASSLSTGYPYEQYF.

This clone showed up just a few times. The J gene is TRBJ2-7, the V gene TRBV28, with 7 nucleotides matching TRBD2. Germline V lookup: CDR1 MDHEN, CDR2 SYDVKM. V lost 5 bases to trimming and J lost 2 bases; unmatched junction nucleotides: 6. This CDR3 has 14 amino acids. CDR3 nucleotide sequence: TGTGCCAGCAGTACTAGCGAACTTCCCTACGAGCAGTACTTC. Amino acid sequence: CASSTSELPYEQYF.

V gene TRBV10-3 combines with J gene TRBJ2-5; 10 nucleotides agree with TRBD2. J lost 5 bases, V lost 4 bases, and 10 bases had no gene match. The length of the CDR3 is 16 residues. CDR1 is ENHRY and CDR2 is SYGVKD in the germline V gene. The DNA for the CDR3 is TGTGCCATCAGTGGGGGGACTAGCGAGGAAGTGGAGACCCAGTACTTC. Its translation: CAISGGTSEEVETQYF.

The gene calls are TRBV19 and TRBJ2-3; 9 nucleotides line up with TRBD2. CDR3 size: 15 residues. Per the germline V gene, CDR1 is LNHDA and CDR2 is SQIVND (reference sequence). Losses at the gene ends were 10 bases for V and 4 bases for J; bases not matched to a gene: 12. CDR3 DNA: TGTGCCACGGGGGGGGTAGCGGGAGTGTCAGATACGCAGTATTTT. Translation: CATGGVAGVSDTQYF.

J is TRBJ2-6 and V is TRBV19, with TRBD1 identical over 11 bases. Germline values: CDR1 LNHDA, CDR2 SQIVND (reference sequence). Trimming removed 9 bases from V and 1 base from J; junction bases left unmatched: 11. The CDR3 is 18 residues long. The CDR3 sequence is CASSPGTGGWSGANVLTF. The CDR3 region has the DNA TGTGCCAGCTCACCGGGGACAGGGGGTTGGTCTGGGGCCAACGTCCTGACTTTC.

This clone was seen a handful of times. This sequence joins TRBV9 and TRBJ1-1; 7 nucleotides agree with TRBD1. Germline V lookup: CDR1 SGDLS, CDR2 YYNGEE. This CDR3 has 17 residues. Trimming took 10 bases from V and 0 from J; bases not matched to a gene: 18. This CDR3 is CAPARRGQTPLNTEAFF. CDR3 nucleotide sequence: TGTGCCCCAGCACGTAGGGGGCAGACCCCTCTGAACACTGAAGCTTTCTTT. Full variable domain (missing parts from reference TRBV9 and TRBJ1-1): DSGVTQTPKHLITATGQRVTLRCSPRSGDLSVYWYQQSLDQGLQFLIQYYNGEERAKGNILERFSAQQFPDLHSELNLSSLELGDSALYFCAPARRGQTPLNTEAFFGQGTRLTVV.

The chain couples TRBV19 to TRBJ2-1; either TRBD1 or TRBD2 may fit D (5 bases each). This CDR3 is built from 12 residues. V lost 5 bases and J lost 10, with 12 bases in between. Germline V CDR1 and CDR2: LNHDA, SQIVND (reference sequence). The CDR3 bases are TGTGCCAGTAGTGATTGGGACGACGAGCAGTTCTTC. This sequence encodes CASSDWDDEQFF.

The J gene is TRBJ2-5, the V gene TRBV21-1. TRBV21-1 is noted as a pseudogene. The CDR3 contains 15 residues. The CDR3 is CASSLGYTFSETQYF. The CDR3 coding sequence is TGTGCCAGCAGTCTCGGCTACACTTTCTCTGAGACCCAGTACTTC.

By share, this clone ranks as hyperexpanded. J is TRBJ2-1 and V is TRBV19, with 10 bases fitting TRBD2. The CDR3 sequence is 17 residues long. J was trimmed by 0 bases and V by 3 bases; bases with no gene match: 5. The germline CDR1 and CDR2 sequences are LNHDA and SQIVND (reference sequence). The CDR3 is CASSILLAGDSYNEQFF. DNA of the CDR3: TGTGCCAGTAGTATCTTGCTAGCGGGGGACTCCTACAATGAGCAGTTCTTC.

The chain links TRBV28 to TRBJ2-1; possibly TRBD1 for D (5 bases). The CDR3 covers 15 residues. Germline CDR1 MDHEN, CDR2 SYDVKM. Trimming shortened V by 4 bases and J by 4 bases, and 14 bases separated the two germline ends. CDR3 loop: CASSSYHTGYNEQFF. CDR3 in DNA: TGTGCCAGCAGTTCATACCACACAGGATACAATGAGCAGTTCTTC.

J is TRBJ2-5 and V is TRBV6-5, with 12 nucleotides matching TRBD2. Per germline, CDR1 MNHEY and CDR2 SVGAGI. V shed 4 bases and J 5 bases; nucleotides not matched to a gene: 8. The length of the CDR3 is 16 residues. The DNA for the CDR3 is TGTGCCAGCAGTTCTCTAGCGGGAGGGCTCGGGGAGACCCAGTACTTC. As protein: CASSSLAGGLGETQYF.